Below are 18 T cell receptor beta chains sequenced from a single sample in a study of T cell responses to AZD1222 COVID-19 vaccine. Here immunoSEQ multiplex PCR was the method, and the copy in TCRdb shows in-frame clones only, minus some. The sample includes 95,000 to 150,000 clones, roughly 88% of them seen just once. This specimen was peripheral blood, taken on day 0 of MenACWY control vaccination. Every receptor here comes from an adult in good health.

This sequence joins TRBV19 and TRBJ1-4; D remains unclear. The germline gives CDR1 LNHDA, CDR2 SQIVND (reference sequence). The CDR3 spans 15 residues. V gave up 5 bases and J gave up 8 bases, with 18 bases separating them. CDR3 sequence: CASSPWEHSEEKLFF. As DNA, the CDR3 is TGTGCCAGTAGTCCCTGGGAGCACTCCGAGGAAAAACTGTTTTTT.

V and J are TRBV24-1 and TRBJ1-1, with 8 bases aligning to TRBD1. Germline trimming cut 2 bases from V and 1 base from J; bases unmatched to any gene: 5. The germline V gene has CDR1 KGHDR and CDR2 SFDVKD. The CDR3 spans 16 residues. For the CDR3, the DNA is TGTGCCACCAGTGATTCTGGACAGGGCTCGAACACTGAAGCTTTCTTT. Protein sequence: CATSDSGQGSNTEAFF.

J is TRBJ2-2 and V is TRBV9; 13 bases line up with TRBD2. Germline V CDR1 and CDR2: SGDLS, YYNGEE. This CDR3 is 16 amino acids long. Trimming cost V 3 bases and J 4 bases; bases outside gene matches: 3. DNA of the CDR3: TGTGCCAGCAGCGGGACTAGCGGGAGTATCACCGGGGAGCTGTTTTTT. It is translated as CASSGTSGSITGELFF.

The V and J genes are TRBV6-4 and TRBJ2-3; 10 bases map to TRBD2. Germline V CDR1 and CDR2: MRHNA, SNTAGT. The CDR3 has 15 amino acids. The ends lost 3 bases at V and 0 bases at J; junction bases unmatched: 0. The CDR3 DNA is TGTGCCAGCAGTGAACTAGCGGGAAGCACAGATACGCAGTATTTT. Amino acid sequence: CASSELAGSTDTQYF.

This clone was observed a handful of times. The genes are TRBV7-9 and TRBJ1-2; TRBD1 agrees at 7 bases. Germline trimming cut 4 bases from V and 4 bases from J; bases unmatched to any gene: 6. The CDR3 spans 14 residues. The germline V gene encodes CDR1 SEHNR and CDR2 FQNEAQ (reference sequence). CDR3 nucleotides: TGTGCCAGCAGCTCCCGGGACAGACTCTATGGCTACACCTTC. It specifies CASSSRDRLYGYTF. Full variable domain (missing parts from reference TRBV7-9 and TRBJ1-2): DTGVSQNPRHKITKRGQNVTFRCDPISEHNRLYWYRQTLGQGPEFLTYFQNEAQLEKSRLLSDRFSAERPKGSFSTLEIQRTEQGDSAMYLCASSSRDRLYGYTFGSGTRLTVV.

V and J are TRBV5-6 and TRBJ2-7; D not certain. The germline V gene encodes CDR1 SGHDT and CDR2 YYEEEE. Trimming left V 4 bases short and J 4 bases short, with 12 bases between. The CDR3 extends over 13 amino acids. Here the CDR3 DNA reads TGTGCCAGCAGCCGAAATTACAGATACGAGCAGTACTTC. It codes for CASSRNYRYEQYF.

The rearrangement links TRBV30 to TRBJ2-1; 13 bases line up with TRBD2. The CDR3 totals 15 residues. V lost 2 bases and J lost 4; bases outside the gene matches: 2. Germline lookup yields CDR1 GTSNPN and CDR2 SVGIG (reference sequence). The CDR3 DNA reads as TGTGCCTGGAGTAAGGGACTAGCGGGATACAATGAGCAGTTCTTC. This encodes CAWSKGLAGYNEQFF.

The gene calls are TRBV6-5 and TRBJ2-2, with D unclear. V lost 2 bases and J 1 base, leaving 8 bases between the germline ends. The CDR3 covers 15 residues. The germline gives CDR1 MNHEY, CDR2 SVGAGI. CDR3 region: CASSYQTGNTGELFF. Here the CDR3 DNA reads TGTGCCAGCAGTTACCAGACGGGGAACACCGGGGAGCTGTTTTTT.

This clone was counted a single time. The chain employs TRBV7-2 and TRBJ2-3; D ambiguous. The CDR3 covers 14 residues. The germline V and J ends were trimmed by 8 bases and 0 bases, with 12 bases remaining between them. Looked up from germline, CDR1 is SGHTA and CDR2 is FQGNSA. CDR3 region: CASLPVMSTDTQYF. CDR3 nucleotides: TGTGCCAGCCTCCCGGTAATGAGCACAGATACGCAGTATTTT.

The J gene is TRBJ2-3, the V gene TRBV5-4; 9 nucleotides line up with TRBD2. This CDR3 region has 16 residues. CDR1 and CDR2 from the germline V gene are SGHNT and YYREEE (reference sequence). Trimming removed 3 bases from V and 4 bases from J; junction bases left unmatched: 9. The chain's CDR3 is CASSSLLAGYADTQYF. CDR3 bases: TGTGCCAGCAGCTCCCTCCTAGCGGGGTACGCAGATACGCAGTATTTT.

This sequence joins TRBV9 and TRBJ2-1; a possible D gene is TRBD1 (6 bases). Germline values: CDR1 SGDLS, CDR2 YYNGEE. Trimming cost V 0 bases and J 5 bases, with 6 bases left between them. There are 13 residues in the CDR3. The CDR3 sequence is CASSVGQDNEQFF. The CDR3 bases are TGTGCCAGCAGCGTAGGACAGGACAATGAGCAGTTCTTC. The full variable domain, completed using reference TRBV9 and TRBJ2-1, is DSGVTQTPKHLITATGQRVTLRCSPRSGDLSVYWYQQSLDQGLQFLIQYYNGEERAKGNILERFSAQQFPDLHSELNLSSLELGDSALYFCASSVGQDNEQFFGPGTRLTVL.

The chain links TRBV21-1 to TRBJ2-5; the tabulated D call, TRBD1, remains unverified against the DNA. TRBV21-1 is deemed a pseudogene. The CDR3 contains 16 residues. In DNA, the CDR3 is TGTGCCAGCAGCAAAAGTCGTTGGACAGGTCAAGAGACCCAGTACTTC. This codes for CASSKSRWTGQETQYF.

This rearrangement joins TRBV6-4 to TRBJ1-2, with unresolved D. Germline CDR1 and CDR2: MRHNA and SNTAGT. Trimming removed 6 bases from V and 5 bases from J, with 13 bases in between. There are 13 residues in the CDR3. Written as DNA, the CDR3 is TGTGCCAGCAGGTCAGGTGAATGGTATGGCTACACCTTC. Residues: CASRSGEWYGYTF.

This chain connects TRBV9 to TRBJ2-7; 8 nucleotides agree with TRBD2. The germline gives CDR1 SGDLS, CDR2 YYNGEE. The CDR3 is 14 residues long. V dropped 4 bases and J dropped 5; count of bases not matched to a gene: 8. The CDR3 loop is CASSPGGLVNEQYF. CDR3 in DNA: TGTGCCAGCAGCCCGGGGGGGCTAGTCAACGAGCAGTACTTC.

CDR3 amino acids: CASSHGQGGSPLHF. CDR3 DNA sequence: TGTGCCAGCAGCCACGGACAGGGAGGATCACCCCTCCACTTT. The genes are TRBV6-6 and TRBJ1-6; 8 nucleotides line up with TRBD1. The CDR3 is made up of 14 amino acids. J lost 10 bases, V lost 6 bases, and 8 bases had no gene match. Germline lookup yields CDR1 MNHNY and CDR2 SVGAGI (reference sequence).

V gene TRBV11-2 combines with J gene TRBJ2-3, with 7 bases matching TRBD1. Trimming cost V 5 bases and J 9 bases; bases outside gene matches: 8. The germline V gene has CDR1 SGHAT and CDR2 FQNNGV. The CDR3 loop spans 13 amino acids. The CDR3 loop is CASSPEGAWTQYF. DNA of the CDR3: TGTGCCAGCAGCCCCGAGGGGGCGTGGACGCAGTATTTT.

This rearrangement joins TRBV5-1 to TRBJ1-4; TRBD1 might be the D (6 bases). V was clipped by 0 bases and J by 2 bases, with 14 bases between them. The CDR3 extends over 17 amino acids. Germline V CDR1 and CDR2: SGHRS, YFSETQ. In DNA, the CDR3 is TGCGCCAGCAGCTTGGCCAACACAGGGAGGACTAATGAAAAACTGTTTTTT. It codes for CASSLANTGRTNEKLFF.

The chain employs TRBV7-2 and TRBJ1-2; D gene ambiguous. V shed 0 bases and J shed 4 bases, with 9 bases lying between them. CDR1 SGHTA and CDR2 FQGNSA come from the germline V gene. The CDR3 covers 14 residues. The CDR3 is CASSLAQQGYGYTF. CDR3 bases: TGTGCCAGCAGCTTAGCCCAGCAAGGCTATGGCTACACCTTC.